This T cell receptor (beta chain) was sequenced in a study of blood T cell repertoires in COVID-19. The CDR3 covers 17 residues. The junction had 7 bases not matched to a gene; V was cut back by 5 bases and J by 0 bases. From germline, CDR1 is MNHEY and CDR2 SMNVEV (reference sequence). TCRdb keeps only in-frame clones here, not all; method: immunoSEQ multiplex PCR. The repertoire includes about 250,000 clones, around 88% of them detected once, and 6.3% sits in the top ten. The receptor was isolated from a woman in her thirties with COVID-19, enrolled during active disease. The chain carries TRBV27 and TRBJ2-1; 10 nucleotides agree with TRBD2. Source material: peripheral blood. CDR3 in amino acids: CASSVSGRTPSYNEQFF. The DNA for the CDR3 is TGTGCCAGCAGTGTTAGCGGGAGGACCCCCTCCTACAATGAGCAGTTCTTC.